This T cell receptor beta chain emerged from a study of shared clonotypes between healthy human individuals (dated by TCRdb to the early 2020s). Describing the broader study: The cohort included a few men and two women between 18 and 49 years of age. For each donor, CD4 naive and CD4 memory were each run on three plates, CD8 naive on two plates, and CD8 memory on one plate. To estimate repertoire size and how much clonotypes are shared between individuals, the study performed deep sequencing of blood TCR repertoires from 4 to 6 healthy adults. To increase sequencing depth and limit assay-specific biases, TCR repertoire library preparation and sequencing were carried out by different laboratories using diverse techniques. Per donor, leukapheresis produced somewhere between about 0.94 and 9 billion PBMCs. Findings and caveats that apply to the study as a whole: Naive subsets generally had larger estimated clonotype richness than memory subsets. Sampling was limited to blood, and TCR repertoires in tissue likely differ from TCR repertoires in blood. Sharing across a few donors was observed for roughly 5% of naive CD4, under 4% of naive CD8, about 2.3% of memory CD4, and about 0.4% of memory CD8 clonotypes. Clonotypes shared by all four sorted-subset donors showed higher generation probabilities than non-shared clonotypes. Pairwise subsampling led to the expectation that sequencing depth would affect the degree of clonotype sharing among donors. Rarefaction of sorted-subset datasets indicated incomplete sequencing despite the large sequencing depth. The genetic and exposure-history diversity represented was limited by the small number of donors.

The CDR3 spans 16 residues, from the cysteine through the phenylalanine. Just the 48-base CDR3 DNA is kept, in frame starting at base 1. V is cut back by 3 bases and J by 4 bases, with 8 bases in the junction unmatched. The germline V gene (reference sequence) gives CDR1 as LNHDA and CDR2 as SQIVND. Of note for this clone: The clone's antigen remains unknown. Nothing much larger sits one base from this clone, and base qualities are not available.

Using the deep immunoSEQ assay, TCR CDR3 regions were amplified from genomic DNA by multiplex PCR. For each cell subset, the extracted genomic DNA was distributed evenly across all wells of several immunoSEQ 96-well plates, and each plate served as one replicate. For sorted subsets, around 0.2 ug of genomic DNA, equivalent to some 30,000 T cell genomes, went into each replicate PCR. Purified libraries were quantified with a Qubit 3.0 fluorometer, sized on a Bioanalyzer 2100, and re-quantified with the KAPA Library Quantification kit. A separate single-read 150-cycle Illumina NextSeq 550 flow cell was used to sequence each immunoSEQ 96-well plate. As for the original processing: The immunoSEQ output contained only junctional sequences without quality scores, so filtering could not match that applied to full-length reads. Sequences were annotated with PyIR, a Python wrapper for IgBLAST v1.9, using IMGT germline references to assign V/J genes and CDR3. Reads were filtered out if the reads had weak V/J assignments (E-value above 1e-6), no CDR3, stop codons, out-of-frame junctions, or ambiguous translated residues. V3J clonotypes were defined as sequences sharing an identical inferred V gene, J gene, and CDR3 amino acid sequence. The percentage overlap between two repertoires was calculated by dividing the number of shared unique clonotypes by the size of the smaller repertoire. Richness of each repertoire was evaluated using RTK rarefaction, the Chao1 estimator, and Recon v2.1 estimates of unobserved clonotypes. OLGA was used to compute generation probabilities for all TCRbeta clonotypes that the gDNA method yielded from four donors. The table comes from immuneACCESS by way of TCRdb, which keeps in-frame sequences with V and J called. Part of the clones is missing from these tables; in studies checked, under half for an unresolved V gene and the rest for unknown reasons. V, J and clone size reflect that table, while D and trimming were determined from the DNA. Counted in this sample were about 2.3 million clones; roughly 90% of them appeared once. Of the sample, more than 0.35% falls within the top ten clones.

Healthy HIV-negative adults with no recently reported acute infections or vaccinations were included as donors. Every donor was a Caucasian adult residing in Nashville, Tennessee, USA. CD4+ T cells were enriched through magnetic negative selection, after which naive cells were positively selected on CD45RA and the remaining negative fraction served as the memory subset. After blood collection by leukapheresis, PBMCs were isolated using Ficoll-Histopaque density gradient centrifugation and then cryopreserved in the vapor phase of liquid nitrogen. Analytical flow cytometry was used to check the purity and quantity of each magnetically sorted T cell population. From each sorted fraction, genomic DNA was isolated and quantified by UV absorbance on a Nanodrop 2000c.

The chain is made from TRBV19 and TRBJ1-5; 8 of the junction bases match TRBD1. The TCR originated in a man aged 18-30 years in good health. Some clones in this sample may be carry-over from other donors' samples. The specimen was naive CD4+ T cells from PBMCs. Taken with the paper, the label for cell subset or site translates to: CD45RA+ positively selected. The bases read TGTGCCAGTAGTATCAGGGTGGGACAGGTAAATCAGCCCCAGCATTTT. Its protein product is CASSIRVGQVNQPQHF.